Listed below are T cell receptor beta chains from one sample, sequenced in a study of OX40 agonist ivuxolimab in advanced cancers. Profiling relied on immunoSEQ multiplex PCR, and the TCRdb table lists in-frame clones only, not all of them. The sample includes approximately 68,000 clones, roughly 80% of them seen just once. The material sequenced was CD4+ or CD8+ T cells sorted from blood, taken in a trial of the OX40 agonist ivuxolimab. The receptor set was obtained from an adult with an advanced solid tumor such as melanoma, head and neck, liver or kidney cancer. Each CDR3 is given with its conserved first and last residue. Each record gives: V gene, clone size, D gene, J gene, CDR3 DNA, CDR3 protein. The D gene is left open where the match is weak. Size values are once, few and many counts, or a class for expanded clones, and some rows have none.

TRBV19	-	-	TRBJ2-5	TGTGCCAGTAGTACCGCGACGGGGATATCTCAAGAGACCCAGTACTTC	CASSTATGISQETQYF
TRBV14	-	-	TRBJ2-3	TGTGCCAGCAGCCAAGATCGGAGGGGCTATACGCAGTATTTT	CASSQDRRGYTQYF
TRBV11-3	-	TRBD2	TRBJ2-2	TGTGCCAGCAGCTTAGCCCAACTAGCGGGGGGGCCGACCGGGGAGCTGTTTTTT	CASSLAQLAGGPTGELFF
TRBV11-2	-	TRBD2	TRBJ2-1	TGTGCCAGCAGCCCGGGGGGTTTCCCTGAGCAGTTCTTC	CASSPGGFPEQFF
TRBV7-2	once	TRBD2	TRBJ2-7	TGTGCCAGCAGCCATCGAGGACTAGCGGGAGACTCCTACGAGCAGTACTTC	CASSHRGLAGDSYEQYF
TRBV7-9	-	-	TRBJ2-3	TGTGCCAGCAGCGGTCAGGCTGGTGGTACGCAGTATTTT	CASSGQAGGTQYF
TRBV7-2	-	TRBD1	TRBJ2-7	TGTGCCAGCAGCTTAGCGAGGGGCGGGACAGGCTACGAGCAGTACTTC	CASSLARGGTGYEQYF
TRBV6-6	-	-	TRBJ2-7	TGTGCCAGCAACGGGGCAGCTTACGAGCAGTACTTC	CASNGAAYEQYF
TRBV4-3	-	-	TRBJ2-7	TGCGCCAGCAGCCAAGGGTCAGATTCCTACGAGCAGTACTTC	CASSQGSDSYEQYF
TRBV11-1	-	-	TRBJ2-4	TGTGCCAGCAGCTTAGAGGCGGGACCTAAAAACATTCAGTACTTC	CASSLEAGPKNIQYF
TRBV6-5	few	TRBD1	TRBJ2-7	TGTGCCAGCAGTTCCGCCGGGACAGGGGGCGGCGAGCAGTACTTC	CASSSAGTGGGEQYF
TRBV7-2	-	-	TRBJ2-5	TGTGCCAGCAGCTCCGGGACCGCGCTCGAGACCCAGTACTTC	CASSSGTALETQYF
TRBV19	-	TRBD1	TRBJ2-1	TGTGCCAGTAGGTCTCTGGACAGGACAAATGAGCAGTTCTTC	CASRSLDRTNEQFF